This T cell receptor beta chain was sequenced in a study of cytomegalovirus exposure and HLA in healthy donors. This clone was observed a few times. V gave up 8 bases and J gave up 5 bases, with 18 bases separating them. Germline CDR1 reads MNHNS; CDR2 reads SASEGT. This CDR3 spans 14 amino acids. Both 60 Vbeta primers and 13 Jbeta primers went into the PCR. Profiled with immunoSEQ multiplex PCR; TCRdb holds only in-frame clones, not every one. The repertoire holds approximately 76,000 clones, with roughly 73% as singletons. The clonotype comes from a woman aged 40 to 50 in good health and CMV-seropositive. What was sequenced was PBMCs. V gene TRBV6-1 combines with J gene TRBJ1-1; no firm D call. The CDR3 DNA reads as TGTGCCAGCGGGAGAGGGTTCGATGGGACTGAAGCTTTCTTT. Translating gives CASGRGFDGTEAFF.